Below, 29 T cell receptor beta chains from the same sample are listed, as sequenced in a study of response to subunit inactivated influenza vaccine. TCRdb re-derived calls from the RT-PCR reads in MiXCR, one entry per CDR3 protein. The repertoire holds about 780,000 distinct CDR3 sequences, with under 20% as singletons. This sample comprised PBMCs from blood, obtained about 5 days after vaccination. These receptors all come from a man aged 50-59 years who received an inactivated influenza vaccine.

The chain employs TRBV29-1 and TRBJ1-1; D may be TRBD1 (6 bases). Germline CDR1 is SQVTM and CDR2 is ANQGSEA. The CDR3 runs to 14 residues. Deletions cut 1 base from V and 3 bases from J, with 12 bases between. As DNA, the CDR3 is TGCAGCGTTGAAGCCAGGGGTGGTGACACTGAAGCTTTCTTT. Its protein product is CSVEARGGDTEAFF.

This clonotype has a handful of counts. V is TRBV10-3 and J is TRBJ1-1; TRBD1 is a possible D gene (5 bases). Germline values: CDR1 ENHRY, CDR2 SYGVKD. V was trimmed by 2 bases and J by 4 bases, leaving 8 bases between them. The CDR3 spans 13 residues. The CDR3 sequence is CAISEGGLTEAFF. The CDR3 DNA reads TGTGCCATCAGTGAGGGGGGTCTCACTGAAGCTTTCTTT.

This chain links TRBV28 with TRBJ2-2; 8 nucleotides align to TRBD1. Per germline, CDR1 MDHEN and CDR2 SYDVKM. Trimming removed 5 bases from V and 2 bases from J; junction bases left unmatched: 10. CDR3 size: 17 residues. The CDR3 protein is CASSAQGVVHNTGELFF. CDR3 nucleotide sequence: TGTGCCAGCAGTGCACAGGGGGTTGTTCATAACACCGGGGAGCTGTTTTTT.

This clonotype was seen a few times. This chain connects TRBV6-1 to TRBJ2-7; D may be TRBD1 (6 bases). Per the germline V gene, CDR1 is MNHNS and CDR2 is SASEGT. Trimming left V 8 bases short and J 4 bases short, with 21 bases between. The CDR3 has 15 amino acids. Here the CDR3 DNA reads TGTGCCAGCCGCTTCCTGGACAGTTCCCTTTACGAGCAGTACTTC. Protein sequence: CASRFLDSSLYEQYF.

This clonotype was picked up a small number of times. The J gene is TRBJ2-2, the V gene TRBV5-1, with D maybe TRBD2 (5 bases). The CDR3 length is 18 residues. The germline V and J ends were trimmed by 3 bases and 1 base, with 19 bases remaining between them. Germline V CDR1 and CDR2: SGHRS, YFSETQ. The CDR3 DNA reads as TGCGCCAGCAGCTCCGTTTCATCGCCGGGATGGAACACCGGGGAGCTGTTTTTT. It encodes CASSSVSSPGWNTGELFF.

Only a few counts were recorded for this clonotype. This chain uses TRBV5-4 with TRBJ1-3; 7 bases are a match to TRBD1. CDR1 is SGHNT, CDR2 YYREEE, per germline (reference sequence). J gave up 0 bases and V 3 bases, and 6 bases lay outside the gene matches. The CDR3 totals 16 residues. CDR3 sequence (DNA): TGTGCCAGCAGCTCGGGACAGTCCCTCTCTGGAAACACCATATATTTT. Protein sequence: CASSSGQSLSGNTIYF.

This clonotype has a count of ten or more. The chain couples TRBV7-9 to TRBJ2-1; D ambiguous. The CDR3 length is 12 residues. Trimming left V 1 base short and J 8 bases short, with 6 bases between. Per the germline V gene, CDR1 is SEHNR and CDR2 is FQNEAQ (reference sequence). For the CDR3, the DNA is TGTGCCAGCAGCTTAGTTGGGGATGAGCAGTTCTTC. Translated: CASSLVGDEQFF.

This clonotype was counted many times. The chain carries TRBV28 and TRBJ2-7, with 7 bases fitting TRBD2. Unmatched junction bases numbered 14, after V lost 6 bases and J lost 6 bases. The CDR3 covers 15 residues. Per the germline V gene, CDR1 is MDHEN and CDR2 is SYDVKM. The CDR3 DNA sequence: TGTGCCAGCAGCTCTTTCGGCGGGAGACAAGGCGAGCAGTACTTC. Protein sequence: CASSSFGGRQGEQYF.

This clonotype was found a few times. V usage is TRBV9 and J usage is TRBJ1-6; maybe TRBD1 (6 bases). The CDR3 is 15 residues long. Per the germline V gene, CDR1 is SGDLS and CDR2 is YYNGEE. Trimming removed 4 bases at V and 8 bases at J, with 16 bases between. In DNA form, the CDR3 reads TGTGCCAGCAGCCTCAGTCTACAGGGTGATTCACCCCTCCACTTT. Amino acids: CASSLSLQGDSPLHF.

This clonotype was detected only a few times. This chain joins TRBV28 and TRBJ2-1; D is perhaps TRBD2 (6 bases). V was shortened by 1 base and J by 7 bases, with 11 bases between the two germline ends. Germline V gene data show CDR1 as MDHEN and CDR2 as SYDVKM. The CDR3 has 14 residues. As DNA, the CDR3 is TGTGCCAGCAGTTTATACGGGGGTCTAAATGAGCAGTTCTTC. It translates to CASSLYGGLNEQFF.

Ten or more counts support this clonotype. The chain uses TRBV4-1 and TRBJ2-2, with 9 bases fitting TRBD2. The V gene's germline CDR1 is MGHRA and CDR2 YSYEKL. V was pared by 3 bases and J by 0 bases, with 11 bases of the junction left unmatched. CDR3 size: 19 residues. This CDR3 reads CASSQRLAAGVTNTGELFF. The CDR3 coding sequence is TGCGCCAGCAGCCAGCGACTAGCGGCAGGGGTAACGAACACCGGGGAGCTGTTTTTT.

The J gene is TRBJ1-1, the V gene TRBV18; D remains unclear. V was pared by 3 bases and J by 4 bases, with 15 bases between. Germline loops: CDR1 KGHSH, CDR2 LQKENI. CDR3 size: 15 residues. CDR3 in DNA: TGTGCCAGCTCACCTCCGGTAAGGGTTGTCACTGAAGCTTTCTTT. It yields the protein CASSPPVRVVTEAFF.

This clonotype was recorded a few times. This chain's CDR3 is CASTRTGTNQPQHF. The DNA of the CDR3 is TGTGCCAGCACGAGGACAGGGACGAATCAGCCCCAGCATTTT. V gene TRBV2 combines with J gene TRBJ1-5; 8 bases are shared with TRBD1. The V gene's germline CDR1 is SNHLY and CDR2 FYNNEI. V dropped 7 bases and J dropped 4; count of bases not matched to a gene: 6. This CDR3 contains 14 residues.

CDR3 sequence (DNA): TGTGCCATCGCGCCGGGACCGGGGGGAGCCAAAAACATTCAGTACTTC. Encoded protein: CAIAPGPGGAKNIQYF. The J gene is TRBJ2-4, the V gene TRBV10-3, with TRBD2 identical over 7 bases. The V and J ends lost 8 bases and 0 bases, in that order; junction bases with no gene match: 10. The length of the CDR3 is 16 residues. Germline loops: CDR1 ENHRY, CDR2 SYGVKD.

The chain is built from TRBV6-5 and TRBJ2-6, with 8 bases identical to TRBD1. Per germline, CDR1 MNHEY and CDR2 SVGAGI. J gave up 0 bases and V 0 bases, and 7 bases lay outside the gene matches. The CDR3 covers 19 residues. CDR3 region: CASSYSGTGLLSGANVLTF. The CDR3 nucleotides read TGTGCCAGCAGTTACTCCGGGACAGGCCTTCTCTCTGGGGCCAACGTCCTGACTTTC.

The chain carries TRBV9 and TRBJ2-5; no clear D gene. Germline loops: CDR1 SGDLS, CDR2 YYNGEE. The CDR3 consists of 16 residues. V was cut by 0 bases and J by 1 base, with 13 bases left in between. The CDR3 sequence: CASSVAPMGSQETQYF. CDR3 coding DNA: TGTGCCAGCAGCGTAGCCCCCATGGGCAGCCAAGAGACCCAGTACTTC. Based on the CDR3 plus reference TRBV9 and TRBJ2-5, the full variable domain is DSGVTQTPKHLITATGQRVTLRCSPRSGDLSVYWYQQSLDQGLQFLIQYYNGEERAKGNILERFSAQQFPDLHSELNLSSLELGDSALYFCASSVAPMGSQETQYFGPGTRLLVL.

This clonotype was seen a few times. This chain connects TRBV20-1 to TRBJ2-5; 7 bases match TRBD1. Germline-derived CDR1 and CDR2 are DFQATT and SNEGSKA (reference sequence). Trimming cost V 3 bases and J 5 bases; bases outside gene matches: 6. CDR3 length: 13 residues. DNA for the CDR3: TGCAGTGCTAGGGAAACAGGGGTGGAGACCCAGTACTTC. It specifies CSARETGVETQYF.

The chain carries TRBV4-2 and TRBJ1-5; D unresolved. The V gene lost 0 bases and the J gene lost 5 bases, with 5 bases spanning the gap. From germline, CDR1 is LGHNA and CDR2 YNFKEQ. CDR3 length: 13 residues. CDR3 sequence: CASSQDADQPQHF. The CDR3 DNA sequence: TGTGCCAGCAGCCAAGACGCCGATCAGCCCCAGCATTTT.

This clonotype occurred a few times. The chain is built from TRBV28 and TRBJ2-7, with 7 bases identical to TRBD2. V dropped 7 bases and J dropped 0; count of bases not matched to a gene: 9. The length of the CDR3 is 15 residues. In germline, CDR1 is MDHEN, CDR2 SYDVKM. CDR3 residues: CASNLPGGFSYEQYF. CDR3 DNA sequence: TGTGCCAGCAATTTGCCGGGGGGATTCTCCTACGAGCAGTACTTC.

In this sample, this clonotype turned up many times. The CDR3 bases are TGTGCCAGCAGCCAAGAAACCGGGAGGTTGACCTACGAGCAGTACTTC. It is translated as CASSQETGRLTYEQYF. V and J are TRBV3-1 and TRBJ2-7; 7 bases are shared with TRBD2. With 0 bases clipped from V and 2 bases from J, the junction kept 7 bases outside the gene matches. Per the germline V gene, CDR1 is LGHDT and CDR2 is YNNKEL (reference sequence). CDR3 length equals 16 residues.

Only a few counts were recorded for this clonotype. V is TRBV10-2 and J is TRBJ1-5; D not resolved. The CDR3 runs to 12 residues. Germline V gene sequence: CDR1 WSHSY, CDR2 SAAADI. Trimming stripped 4 bases from V and 2 bases from J, with 3 bases between. This CDR3 is CASSVRNQPQHF. CDR3 DNA: TGCGCCAGCAGTGTGCGCAATCAGCCCCAGCATTTT.

The chain links TRBV15 to TRBJ2-1; D is unresolved. The germline V and J ends were trimmed by 1 base and 5 bases, with 15 bases remaining between them. This CDR3 has 16 residues. Looked up from germline, CDR1 is LNHNV and CDR2 is YYDKDF (reference sequence). The CDR3, as DNA: TGTGCCACCAGCAGAGGGTGGGTGAGCACCCACAATGAGCAGTTCTTC. As protein: CATSRGWVSTHNEQFF.

This clonotype was seen a handful of times. The V gene is TRBV15, the J gene TRBJ1-5; 8 bases align to TRBD1. With 7 bases clipped from V and 3 bases from J, the junction kept 8 bases outside the gene matches. Germline lookup yields CDR1 LNHNV and CDR2 YYDKDF (reference sequence). This CDR3 has 15 residues. CDR3 in DNA: TGTGCCACCACCCCGGACAGGGCCTACAATCAGCCCCAGCATTTT. Its protein is CATTPDRAYNQPQHF.

J is TRBJ1-1 and V is TRBV5-1, with D hard to call. CDR3 length: 14 amino acids. V gave up 1 base and J gave up 2 bases, with 9 bases separating them. In germline, CDR1 is SGHRS, CDR2 YFSETQ. For the CDR3, the DNA is TGCGCCAGCAGCTTGACCTCGATTAACACTGAAGCTTTCTTT. Its protein product is CASSLTSINTEAFF.

This clonotype was seen at least ten times. J is TRBJ2-7 and V is TRBV29-1; D not resolved. The V gene lost 6 bases and the J gene lost 0 bases, with 12 bases spanning the gap. Germline V CDR1 and CDR2: SQVTM, ANQGSEA. The CDR3 spans 13 residues. In DNA form, the CDR3 reads TGCAGCGTAACTGGCGTGGGCTCCTACGAGCAGTACTTC. Its protein is CSVTGVGSYEQYF.

This chain joins TRBV7-2 and TRBJ2-7, with 7 nucleotides matching TRBD1. Germline assignment: CDR1 SGHTA and CDR2 FQGNSA. V lost 5 bases to trimming and J lost 2 bases; unmatched junction nucleotides: 3. The CDR3 has 13 residues. The CDR3 is CASSTGQPYEQYF. CDR3 bases: TGTGCCAGCAGCACGGGACAGCCCTACGAGCAGTACTTC.

The chain employs TRBV27 and TRBJ2-1, with a tentative D call TRBD2 (5 bases). The germline gives CDR1 MNHEY, CDR2 SMNVEV (reference sequence). CDR3 size: 15 residues. Trimming shortened V by 6 bases and J by 0 bases, and 12 bases separated the two germline ends. The CDR3 reads CASRQAVSSYNEQFF. The CDR3 DNA sequence: TGTGCCAGCAGACAAGCGGTAAGCTCCTACAATGAGCAGTTCTTC.

V usage is TRBV12-3 or TRBV12-4 and J usage is TRBJ2-5, with TRBD2 identical over 9 bases. V shed 6 bases, J shed 5 bases, and the junction held 13 bases outside the gene matches. This CDR3 has 16 residues. The CDR3: CASSPGGGRADETQYF. The DNA for the CDR3 is TGTGCCAGCAGCCCCGGGGGCGGGAGGGCCGACGAGACCCAGTACTTC.

This clonotype was recorded a few times. The genes are TRBV7-6 and TRBJ2-2; D gene ambiguous. The CDR3 consists of 14 residues. The V gene lost 1 base and the J gene lost 3 bases, with 6 bases spanning the gap. CDR1 and CDR2 (germline): SGHVS, FNYEAQ. CDR3 residues: CASSLGADTGELFF. In DNA, the CDR3 is TGTGCCAGCAGCTTAGGTGCCGACACCGGGGAGCTGTTTTTT.